The 30 T cell receptor beta chains given below trace back to one sample, sequenced in a study of T cell responses to AZD1222 COVID-19 vaccine. Only in-frame clones appear in the TCRdb table, and some are missing; sequencing was by immunoSEQ multiplex PCR. This sample has some 120,000 clones, with about 91% found just once. The material sequenced was peripheral blood, taken on day 0 of AZD1222 vaccination. These receptors were obtained from an adult in good health.

The rearrangement joins TRBV5-4 to TRBJ2-2; possibly TRBD1 for D (6 bases). This CDR3 is 16 amino acids long. Trimming cost V 0 bases and J 7 bases, with 16 bases left between them. Germline CDR1 reads SGHNT; CDR2 reads YYREEE (reference sequence). CDR3: CASSLAPGQESGELFF. The CDR3 coding sequence is TGTGCCAGCAGCTTGGCGCCGGGACAAGAGAGCGGGGAGCTGTTTTTT.

The genes are TRBV29-1 and TRBJ1-6; a weak D match, TRBD1 (5 bases). The germline V and J ends were trimmed by 7 bases and 8 bases, with 15 bases remaining between them. Germline V CDR1 and CDR2: SQVTM, ANQGSEA. The CDR3 totals 13 residues. The CDR3 DNA reads as TGCAGCGCAAGGGACCTAACTGATTCACCCCTCCACTTT. This codes for CSARDLTDSPLHF.

The CDR3: CASSLVGTGGRNTGELFF. The CDR3 nucleotides are TGTGCCAGCAGCTTAGTTGGGACAGGGGGCCGAAACACCGGGGAGCTGTTTTTT. This chain uses TRBV7-9 with TRBJ2-2; 12 nucleotides line up with TRBD1. Germline CDR1 and CDR2: SEHNR and FQNEAQ (reference sequence). V dropped 1 base and J dropped 2; count of bases not matched to a gene: 5. The CDR3 runs to 18 residues.

The gene calls are TRBV4-2 and TRBJ1-4, with a weak D call TRBD1 (5 bases). V lost 1 base and J lost 7, with 19 bases in between. Germline values: CDR1 LGHNA, CDR2 YNFKEQ. This CDR3 contains 17 residues. CDR3 nucleotides: TGTGCCAGCAGCCAAGCCGCGGGAGGCACAGGTGGTGAAAAACTGTTTTTT. Its protein is CASSQAAGGTGGEKLFF.

The V call is TRBV18, the J call TRBJ1-5; D unresolved. With 6 bases removed from V and 0 bases from J, the gap between germline ends came to 9 bases. This CDR3 comprises 14 residues. Germline loops: CDR1 KGHSH, CDR2 LQKENI. The CDR3 loop reads CASSLVHSNQPQHF. DNA for the CDR3: TGTGCCAGCTCCTTAGTTCATAGCAATCAGCCCCAGCATTTT.

This rearrangement joins TRBV19 to TRBJ2-6, with a tentative D call TRBD1 (5 bases). Germline V gives CDR1 LNHDA, CDR2 SQIVND (reference sequence). The CDR3 contains 15 residues. V was shortened by 7 bases and J by 1 base, with 11 bases between the two germline ends. CDR3 in amino acids: CASMDTRSGANVLTF. DNA for the CDR3: TGTGCCAGTATGGACACCCGGTCTGGGGCCAACGTCCTGACTTTC.

This clone was seen once. The chain couples TRBV6-2 or TRBV6-3 to TRBJ2-7; TRBD1 matches 11 bases. CDR3 size: 15 residues. Germline CDR1 is MNHEY and CDR2 is SVGEGT. With V trimmed by 4 bases and J by 7 bases, 9 bases remained unmatched. The CDR3 region has the DNA TGTGCCAGCAGTTTACCGGGACAGGGGGTGAGGGAGCAGTACTTC. Its protein product is CASSLPGQGVREQYF.

The chain recombines TRBV4-3 with TRBJ2-1; 8 bases are a match to TRBD1. The CDR3 sequence is 15 residues long. The trim removed 0 bases at V and 8 bases at J, leaving 6 bases unmatched. In germline, CDR1 is LGHNA, CDR2 YSLEER. The CDR3, as DNA: TGCGCCAGCAGCCAAGAAAGGACAGGGTTTCATGAGCAGTTCTTC. Translation: CASSQERTGFHEQFF.

The chain recombines TRBV3-1 (or the pseudogene TRBV3-2) with TRBJ2-5; 8 bases line up with TRBD1. V was pared by 1 base and J by 3 bases, with 4 bases of the junction left unmatched. There are 15 residues in the CDR3. Germline V gives CDR1 LGHDT, CDR2 YNNKEL (reference sequence). The CDR3 nucleotides read TGTGCCAGCAGCCAAGCTTGGGGACAGGAAGAGACCCAGTACTTC. This codes for CASSQAWGQEETQYF.

This clone was found once. The J gene is TRBJ1-6, the V gene TRBV19, with 10 bases aligning to TRBD1. Germline lookup yields CDR1 LNHDA and CDR2 SQIVND (reference sequence). The CDR3 loop spans 13 amino acids. V shed 5 bases, J shed 14 bases, and the junction held 6 bases outside the gene matches. CDR3 DNA: TGTGCCAGTAGTTCGGGACAGGGGTACACCCTCCACTTT. Encoded protein: CASSSGQGYTLHF.

The chain joins TRBV18 to TRBJ2-7, with TRBD1 as a possible D gene (6 bases). The CDR3 is 13 residues long. The V gene lost 3 bases and the J gene lost 3 bases, with 9 bases spanning the gap. Germline loops: CDR1 KGHSH, CDR2 LQKENI. The CDR3 region is CASSPGQIYEQYF. As DNA, the CDR3 is TGTGCCAGCTCACCCGGACAGATCTACGAGCAGTACTTC.

The rearrangement joins TRBV10-3 to TRBJ1-1; TRBD1 matches at 8 bases. Germline lookup yields CDR1 ENHRY and CDR2 SYGVKD. This CDR3 is 15 amino acids long. The V segment lost 6 bases and the J segment 1 base; nucleotides outside the gene matches: 7. In DNA form, the CDR3 reads TGTGCCATCAGGGTCACAGGGGGTGCGAACACTGAAGCTTTCTTT. Translating it yields CAIRVTGGANTEAFF.

CDR3 sequence reads: CAISETWGNTGELFF. As DNA, the CDR3 is TGTGCCATCAGTGAGACTTGGGGAAACACCGGGGAGCTGTTTTTT. This rearrangement joins TRBV10-3 to TRBJ2-2; D is unresolved. Germline lookup yields CDR1 ENHRY and CDR2 SYGVKD. The CDR3 spans 15 residues. Deletions cut 2 bases from V and 2 bases from J, with 9 bases between.

J is TRBJ1-4 and V is TRBV19; D remains unclear. Germline CDR1 LNHDA, CDR2 SQIVND (reference sequence). This CDR3 is 15 amino acids long. V shed 3 bases and J shed 0 bases, with 8 bases lying between them. The CDR3: CASSISQATNEKLFF. CDR3 in DNA: TGTGCCAGTAGTATCTCCCAAGCAACTAATGAAAAACTGTTTTTT. The complete variable domain, with remaining parts taken from reference TRBV19 and TRBJ1-4, reads DGGITQSPKYLFRKEGQNVTLSCEQNLNHDAMYWYRQDPGQGLRLIYYSQIVNDFQKGDIAEGYSVSREKKESFPLTVTSAQKNPTAFYLCASSISQATNEKLFFGSGTQLSVL.

There are a few counts of this clone. CDR3 bases: TGTGCCAGCAGCCCTGGAGGGGGGAGAATTAACTATGGCTACACCTTC. Residues: CASSPGGGRINYGYTF. This chain uses TRBV5-4 with TRBJ1-2; D possibly corresponds to TRBD1 (6 bases). CDR1 and CDR2 from the germline V gene are SGHNT and YYREEE (reference sequence). The CDR3 loop spans 16 amino acids. V gave up 4 bases and J gave up 1 base, with 17 bases separating them.

The chain has TRBV11-3 and TRBJ1-1; D call uncertain. V was trimmed by 0 bases and J by 6 bases, leaving 11 bases between them. The CDR3 is 14 residues long. Germline assignment: CDR1 SGHNT and CDR2 YENEEA. CDR3 nucleotides: TGTGCCAGCAGCTTAGATCAAACAAAGCCTGAAGCTTTCTTT. This encodes CASSLDQTKPEAFF.

This chain joins TRBV5-4 and TRBJ2-7; D is possibly TRBD1 (6 bases). Germline-derived CDR1 and CDR2 are SGHNT and YYREEE (reference sequence). Deletions cut 3 bases from V and 0 bases from J, with 10 bases between. The CDR3 contains 14 residues. CDR3: CASSYGQSSYEQYF. As DNA, the CDR3 is TGTGCCAGCAGCTACGGACAGAGCTCCTACGAGCAGTACTTC.

The rearrangement joins TRBV6-2 or TRBV6-3 to TRBJ2-2, with a weak D call TRBD2 (6 bases). Trimming took 5 bases from V and 6 from J, leaving 10 bases between them. Germline V CDR1 and CDR2: MNHEY, SVGEGT. There are 13 residues in the CDR3. The CDR3 DNA sequence: TGTGCCAGCAGTCCCTGGGGGGCCGGGGAGCTGTTTTTT. The encoded protein is CASSPWGAGELFF.

The gene calls are TRBV29-1 and TRBJ1-2, with TRBD1 matching 9 bases. Per the germline V gene, CDR1 is SQVTM and CDR2 is ANQGSEA. The trim removed 6 bases at V and 2 bases at J, leaving 13 bases unmatched. The CDR3 totals 16 residues. CDR3 amino acids: CSVGPGTGNPNYGYTF. DNA for the CDR3: TGCAGCGTCGGCCCCGGGACAGGGAACCCAAACTATGGCTACACCTTC.

The V gene is TRBV10-3, the J gene TRBJ1-2, with D possibly being TRBD1 (5 bases). In germline, CDR1 is ENHRY, CDR2 SYGVKD. The length of the CDR3 is 14 residues. The V end lost 0 bases, the J end lost 6 bases, and 11 bases lay between the germline ends. The CDR3 bases are TGTGCCATCAGTGAGTCGCAAGGGGCGGATGGCTACACCTTC. Protein: CAISESQGADGYTF.

This chain uses TRBV6-5 with TRBJ1-1; no definite D call. The CDR3 sequence is 13 residues long. V shed 4 bases and J shed 4 bases, with 10 bases lying between them. The V gene's germline CDR1 is MNHEY and CDR2 SVGAGI. CDR3 protein: CASSLGRGTEAFF. CDR3 sequence (DNA): TGTGCCAGCAGTTTGGGCCGCGGCACTGAAGCTTTCTTT.

The chain is built from TRBV19 and TRBJ2-1; 9 nucleotides match TRBD1. Germline V CDR1 and CDR2: LNHDA, SQIVND (reference sequence). The V gene end was trimmed by 5 bases and the J gene end by 1 base; junction bases not matched to a gene: 6. The CDR3 sequence is 16 residues long. The CDR3 protein is CASSPRTGDSYNEQFF. CDR3 coding DNA: TGTGCCAGTAGTCCCCGGACAGGGGATTCCTACAATGAGCAGTTCTTC.

This sequence joins TRBV27 and TRBJ1-2; the D gene is possibly TRBD1 (5 bases). In germline, CDR1 is MNHEY, CDR2 SMNVEV (reference sequence). There are 15 residues in the CDR3. The V end lost 5 bases, the J end lost 2 bases, and 15 bases lay between the germline ends. The CDR3 is CASSPIEGWNYGYTF. CDR3 DNA sequence: TGTGCCAGCAGTCCAATAGAGGGGTGGAACTATGGCTACACCTTC.

The chain recombines TRBV6-1 with TRBJ2-7; 7 bases line up with TRBD2. This CDR3 has 14 amino acids. Germline CDR1 reads MNHNS; CDR2 reads SASEGT. Trimming took 3 bases from V and 3 from J; bases not matched to a gene: 5. The DNA of the CDR3 is TGTGCCAGCAGTGAGACGGGGGGAATCTACGAGCAGTACTTC. Its translation: CASSETGGIYEQYF.

CDR3 protein: CASSHKIINEQFF. The CDR3 nucleotides are TGCGCCAGCAGCCACAAAATCATCAATGAGCAGTTCTTC. The genes are TRBV5-1 and TRBJ2-1, with no clear D. V was trimmed by 4 bases and J by 6 bases, leaving 11 bases between them. From germline, CDR1 is SGHRS and CDR2 YFSETQ. The CDR3 covers 13 residues. The full variable domain, rest sourced from reference TRBV5-1 and TRBJ2-1, is KAGVTQTPRYLIKTRGQQVTLSCSPISGHRSVSWYQQTPGQGLQFLFEYFSETQRNKGNFPGRFSGRQFSNSRSEMNVSTLELGDSALYLCASSHKIINEQFFGPGTRLTVL.

This chain connects TRBV5-4 to TRBJ1-3, with D uncertain. The CDR3 spans 13 residues. V dropped 2 bases and J dropped 0 bases, with 3 bases sitting between them. The germline CDR1 and CDR2 sequences are SGHNT and YYREEE (reference sequence). The CDR3 sequence is CASSFNSGNTIYF. CDR3 DNA: TGTGCCAGCAGCTTCAACTCTGGAAACACCATATATTTT.

The CDR3 DNA sequence: TGTGCCAGCAGCCAAGATTGGGGAGCCTCTGGAAACACCATATATTTT. Translated: CASSQDWGASGNTIYF. The chain recombines TRBV3-1 (or the pseudogene TRBV3-2) with TRBJ1-3; D remains ambiguous. V gave up 0 bases and J gave up 0 bases, with 9 bases separating them. The CDR3 is made up of 16 amino acids. Germline CDR1 is LGHDT and CDR2 is YNNKEL (reference sequence).

This clone showed up just a few times. This rearrangement joins TRBV11-3 to TRBJ2-1; D uncertain. In germline, CDR1 is SGHNT, CDR2 YENEEA. This CDR3 has 14 residues. Between the trimmed V and J ends, which lost 4 bases and 5 bases, there was a span of 12 bases. CDR3 in DNA: TGTGCCAGCAGCTCGAATGGTCTCGACAATGAGCAGTTCTTC. Protein sequence: CASSSNGLDNEQFF.

The chain uses TRBV15 and TRBJ1-4; D ambiguous. This CDR3 comprises 11 residues. Trimming left V 0 bases short and J 7 bases short, with 0 bases between. Germline CDR1 is LNHNV and CDR2 is YYDKDF (reference sequence). The CDR3 region is CATSRDEKLFF. CDR3 sequence (DNA): TGTGCCACCAGCAGAGATGAAAAACTGTTTTTT.

The V call is TRBV10-2, the J call TRBJ2-5; 14 nucleotides line up with TRBD2. The CDR3 has 18 amino acids. With 3 bases clipped from V and 5 bases from J, the junction kept 11 bases outside the gene matches. Germline V gene sequence: CDR1 WSHSY, CDR2 SAAADI. The CDR3 region is CASSDTLRLAGGPETQYF. The CDR3 DNA follows: TGCGCCAGCAGTGATACCCTCCGACTAGCGGGGGGGCCGGAGACCCAGTACTTC.